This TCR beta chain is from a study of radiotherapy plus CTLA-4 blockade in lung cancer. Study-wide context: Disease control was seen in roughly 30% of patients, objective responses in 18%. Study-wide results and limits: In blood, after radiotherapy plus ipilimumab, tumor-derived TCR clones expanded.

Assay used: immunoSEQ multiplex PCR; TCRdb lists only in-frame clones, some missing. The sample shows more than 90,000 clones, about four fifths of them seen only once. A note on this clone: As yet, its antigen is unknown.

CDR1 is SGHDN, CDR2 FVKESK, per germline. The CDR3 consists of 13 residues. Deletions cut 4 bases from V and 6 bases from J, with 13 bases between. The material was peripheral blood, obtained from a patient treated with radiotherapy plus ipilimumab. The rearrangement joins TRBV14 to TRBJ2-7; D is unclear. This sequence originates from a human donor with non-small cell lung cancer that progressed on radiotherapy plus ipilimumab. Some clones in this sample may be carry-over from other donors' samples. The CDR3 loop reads CASSPWARREQYF. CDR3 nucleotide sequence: TGTGCCAGCAGCCCCTGGGCCCGTCGCGAGCAGTACTTC.